The 24 T cell receptor beta chains listed next were all sequenced from one sample in a study of post-analysis software for immune sequencing data. Findings of the study overall: Higher frequency in patients than in controls was seen for roughly 5 TRBV segments, with TRBV5-6, TRBV5-1 and TRBV20-1 among them.

Unique-molecular-identifier-tagged TCR beta cDNA libraries were used. TCRdb analysed the PCR reads with MiXCR anew, one entry per CDR3 protein. The data hold 820,000 or so distinct CDR3 sequences, with under 70% observed a single time. The antigens for these receptors are not known. The sample consisted of blood. The receptors were gathered from a girl aged 5-17 years with multiple sclerosis.

This clonotype was picked up a small number of times. This rearrangement joins TRBV7-2 to TRBJ2-5; D call uncertain. The CDR3 covers 15 residues. Trimming cost V 5 bases and J 2 bases, with 15 bases left between them. From germline, CDR1 is SGHTA and CDR2 FQGNSA. The CDR3 loop reads CASSPTGVRQETQYF. CDR3 DNA: TGTGCCAGCAGCCCCACCGGAGTTCGGCAAGAGACCCAGTACTTC.

The V gene is TRBV10-3, the J gene TRBJ2-7; D possibly corresponds to TRBD2 (6 bases). The germline CDR1 and CDR2 sequences are ENHRY and SYGVKD. This CDR3 has 13 amino acids. With 6 bases removed from V and 1 base from J, the gap between germline ends came to 10 bases. Here the CDR3 reads CAIRPAGSYEQYF. The CDR3 DNA is TGTGCCATCAGGCCAGCGGGTTCCTACGAGCAGTACTTC.

The chain couples TRBV3-1 to TRBJ1-1; unclear D gene. Germline V gene lookup returns CDR1 LGHDT and CDR2 YNNKEL (reference sequence). Trimming removed 2 bases from V and 5 bases from J, with 15 bases in between. This CDR3 is 15 amino acids long. For the CDR3, the DNA is TGTGCCAGCAGCCAACCATCGGGTGTGGGAACTGAAGCTTTCTTT. It translates to CASSQPSGVGTEAFF.

V and J are TRBV30 and TRBJ2-1; D unclear. The CDR3 loop spans 11 amino acids. V gave up 1 base and J gave up 8 bases, with 6 bases separating them. Germline V gene data show CDR1 as GTSNPN and CDR2 as SVGIG (reference sequence). The CDR3 region has the DNA TGTGCCTGGAGTGGCCCAGATGAGCAGTTCTTC. Amino acid sequence: CAWSGPDEQFF. The whole variable domain, remainder taken from reference TRBV30 and TRBJ2-1, is SQTIHQWPATLVQPVGSPLSLECTVEGTSNPNLYWYRQAAGRGLQLLFYSVGIGQISSEVPQNLSASRPQDRQFILSSKKLLLSDSGFYLCAWSGPDEQFFGPGTRLTVL.

The chain uses TRBV18 and TRBJ2-1; D unresolved. With the DNA end fitting TRBJ2-7 better, the J assignment may be wrong. The CDR3 extends over 14 amino acids. The germline CDR1 and CDR2 sequences are KGHSH and LQKENI. The CDR3 here is CASSPGSNSYEQYF. DNA of the CDR3: TGTGCCAGCTCACCGGGCAGTAACTCCTACGAGCAGTACTTC.

The gene calls are TRBV15 and TRBJ2-1; D assignment may be TRBD1 or TRBD2 (7 bases each). This CDR3 spans 16 amino acids. CDR1 is LNHNV and CDR2 is YYDKDF in the germline V gene (reference sequence). Trimming left V 5 bases short and J 4 bases short, with 18 bases between. The CDR3 nucleotides read TGTGCCACCAGCGGAGGGGGCCTAGCGGCATACAATGAGCAGTTCTTC. Protein: CATSGGGLAAYNEQFF. Drawing the rest from reference TRBV15 and TRBJ2-1, the complete variable domain is DAMVIQNPRYQVTQFGKPVTLSCSQTLNHNVMYWYQQKSSQAPKLLFHYYDKDFNNEADTPDNFQSRRPNTSFCFLDIRSPGLGDTAMYLCATSGGGLAAYNEQFFGPGTRLTVL.

V gene TRBV12-3 or TRBV12-4 combines with J gene TRBJ1-5, with TRBD1 matching 11 bases. The V segment lost 1 base and the J segment 2 bases; nucleotides outside the gene matches: 7. The CDR3 runs to 18 residues. Written as DNA, the CDR3 is TGTGCCAGCAGTTTAGGGACAGGGGGCACTTGGGGCAATCAGCCCCAGCATTTT. This gives the protein CASSLGTGGTWGNQPQHF.

V usage is TRBV20-1 and J usage is TRBJ2-3; 11 bases are shared with TRBD2. Trimming removed 5 bases from V and 2 bases from J; junction bases left unmatched: 6. This CDR3 is 15 amino acids long. Per germline, CDR1 DFQATT and CDR2 SNEGSKA (reference sequence). Here the CDR3 reads CSAPTTSGVTDTQYF. CDR3 nucleotide sequence: TGCAGTGCTCCGACGACTAGCGGGGTCACAGATACGCAGTATTTT.

The rearrangement links TRBV14 to TRBJ2-5; a possible D gene is TRBD1 (6 bases). V dropped 3 bases and J dropped 5 bases, with 28 bases sitting between them. The CDR3 loop spans 19 amino acids. Germline values: CDR1 SGHDN, CDR2 FVKESK. This CDR3 is CASSHNLDRSLLTWETQYF. CDR3 bases: TGTGCCAGCAGCCATAATCTCGACAGGTCTCTCCTAACGTGGGAGACCCAGTACTTC.

This sequence joins TRBV5-1 and TRBJ1-6; 9 bases align to TRBD1. The CDR3 contains 16 residues. With V trimmed by 3 bases and J by 8 bases, 9 bases remained unmatched. Germline V gene lookup returns CDR1 SGHRS and CDR2 YFSETQ. The CDR3 sequence: CASSSSGQGRYSPLHF. The CDR3 DNA reads as TGCGCCAGCAGCTCCTCAGGACAGGGGCGTTATTCACCCCTCCACTTT.

The chain recombines TRBV7-7 with TRBJ2-3, with D possibly being TRBD1 or TRBD2 (5 bases each). Germline V gene lookup returns CDR1 SSHAT and CDR2 FNYEAQ (reference sequence). The CDR3 contains 18 residues. For the CDR3, the DNA is TGTGCTGGCAGCTTAGGGACCAGCGGAGTTGCTAGCACAGATACGCAGTATTTT. It translates to CAGSLGTSGVASTDTQYF.

V is TRBV29-1 and J is TRBJ2-3; D perhaps matches TRBD2 (5 bases). CDR1 and CDR2 (germline): SQVTM, ANQGSEA. This CDR3 is 11 amino acids long. V dropped 6 bases and J dropped 3 bases, with 7 bases sitting between them. CDR3 bases: TGCAGCGTCACGGGGACAGATACGCAGTATTTT. Protein sequence: CSVTGTDTQYF.

The chain employs TRBV7-9 and TRBJ2-1; 14 nucleotides match TRBD2. The J call may be wrong; the DNA end is better matched by TRBJ2-7. The germline gives CDR1 SEHNR, CDR2 FQNEAQ (reference sequence). The CDR3 length is 14 residues. The CDR3 loop reads CASSPGTSGRKQYF. In DNA form, the CDR3 reads TGTGCCAGCAGCCCCGGGACTAGCGGGAGAAAGCAGTACTTC.

The CDR3 DNA sequence: TGTGCCAGCAGCCCTAATGAGCGGACAGGGAGGTACGAGCAGTACTTC. This encodes CASSPNERTGRYEQYF. V usage is TRBV3-1 and J usage is TRBJ2-7, with 8 bases fitting TRBD1. CDR1 and CDR2 from the germline V gene are LGHDT and YNNKEL (reference sequence). There are 16 residues in the CDR3. V lost 4 bases and J lost 4; bases outside the gene matches: 12.

The V and J genes are TRBV20-1 and TRBJ2-4; 11 nucleotides align to TRBD2. The CDR3 loop spans 15 amino acids. J gave up 1 base and V 4 bases, and 3 bases lay outside the gene matches. The germline V gene has CDR1 DFQATT and CDR2 SNEGSKA (reference sequence). The DNA of the CDR3 is TGCAGTGCTATTCCTAGCGGGGGGGCCAAAAACATTCAGTACTTC. This gives the protein CSAIPSGGAKNIQYF.

The rearrangement uses TRBV29-1 and TRBJ2-5; D gene uncertain. CDR1 is SQVTM and CDR2 is ANQGSEA in the germline V gene. CDR3 length: 14 amino acids. Trimming stripped 1 base from V and 1 base from J, with 10 bases between. The CDR3 DNA reads TGCAGCGTTGAAGGTGGGCGGCTCCAAGAGACCCAGTACTTC. Protein product: CSVEGGRLQETQYF. The variable domain in full, completed from reference TRBV29-1 and TRBJ2-5, reads SAVISQKPSRDICQRGTSLTIQCQVDSQVTMMFWYRQQPGQSLTLIATANQGSEATYESGFVIDKFPISRPNLTFSTLTVSNMSPEDSSIYLCSVEGGRLQETQYFGPGTRLLVL.

The V and J genes are TRBV12-3 or TRBV12-4 and TRBJ2-3, with 9 bases fitting TRBD2. With V trimmed by 5 bases and J by 2 bases, 14 bases remained unmatched. The CDR3 has 18 amino acids. This CDR3 is CASSPTPGLATYTDTQYF. In DNA, the CDR3 is TGTGCCAGCAGTCCCACGCCGGGACTAGCTACCTACACAGATACGCAGTATTTT.

This clonotype was seen only a few times. CDR3 sequence (DNA): TGCGCCAGCAGCTTGGGTCGGTGGGGACTAGCGGAAATCAATGAGCAGTTCTTC. Protein sequence: CASSLGRWGLAEINEQFF. The rearrangement uses TRBV5-1 and TRBJ2-1; 11 bases fit TRBD2. Trimming at V came to 0 bases and at J to 6 bases, leaving 11 bases not matched to a gene. The CDR3 consists of 18 residues. The V gene's germline CDR1 is SGHRS and CDR2 YFSETQ.

Here the CDR3 reads CASSVRTGLAKNIQYF. The CDR3 bases are TGTGCCAGCAGCGTACGGACAGGGCTAGCCAAAAACATTCAGTACTTC. The gene calls are TRBV7-2 and TRBJ2-4; 8 bases agree with TRBD1. There are 16 residues in the CDR3. The V segment lost 5 bases and the J segment 0 bases; nucleotides outside the gene matches: 6. Germline V CDR1 and CDR2: SGHTA, FQGNSA. Full variable domain (rest looked up from reference TRBV7-2 and TRBJ2-4): GAGVSQSPSNKVTEKGKDVELRCDPISGHTALYWYRQSLGQGLEFLIYFQGNSAPDKSGLPSDRFSAERTGGSVSTLTIQRTQQEDSAVYLCASSVRTGLAKNIQYFGAGTRLSVL.

The chain combines TRBV5-1 with TRBJ2-1, with D tentatively TRBD1 (5 bases). This CDR3 has 14 amino acids. V lost 0 bases and J lost 5, with 9 bases in between. The germline gives CDR1 SGHRS, CDR2 YFSETQ. The CDR3 spells CASSLAKGNNEQFF. In nucleotides, the CDR3 is TGCGCCAGCAGCTTGGCGAAGGGGAACAATGAGCAGTTCTTC.

This clonotype has a handful of counts. The chain joins TRBV20-1 to TRBJ2-5, with D possibly matching TRBD2 (5 bases). This CDR3 region has 14 residues. Germline CDR1 is DFQATT and CDR2 is SNEGSKA (reference sequence). V lost 7 bases to trimming and J lost 4 bases, with 19 bases between them. The CDR3 region has the DNA TGCAGTGTCACTGCCGGACTGTCACCAGAGACCCAGTACTTC. It is translated as CSVTAGLSPETQYF.

The J gene is TRBJ2-1, the V gene TRBV11-1; D is perhaps TRBD2 (5 bases). The V end lost 4 bases, the J end lost 3 bases, and 19 bases lay between the germline ends. The germline V gene encodes CDR1 SGHAT and CDR2 FQDESV (reference sequence). CDR3 length: 17 residues. CDR3 bases: TGTGCCAGCAGCTATTCTAAGGACTCGGGTATCTACAATGAGCAGTTCTTC. Translated, it gives CASSYSKDSGIYNEQFF.

CDR3 sequence: CASSFAGGMGETQYF. CDR3 DNA sequence: TGCGCCAGCAGCTTCGCAGGGGGAATGGGGGAGACCCAGTACTTC. This chain uses TRBV5-1 with TRBJ2-5, with 7 bases aligning to TRBD1. Germline-derived CDR1 and CDR2 are SGHRS and YFSETQ. Germline trimming cut 2 bases from V and 5 bases from J; bases unmatched to any gene: 9. This CDR3 comprises 15 residues.

This clonotype appeared a single time. This chain joins TRBV5-1 and TRBJ2-3, with D maybe TRBD2 (5 bases). Germline V gives CDR1 SGHRS, CDR2 YFSETQ. There are 16 residues in the CDR3. Trimming pared 0 bases from V and 4 bases from J, leaving 15 bases between. The CDR3 DNA is TGCGCCAGCAGCTTGGCTCTAGGGAGTCTCGCAGATACGCAGTATTTT. Translation gives CASSLALGSLADTQYF.